The T cell receptor (beta chain) described here comes from a study of blood T cells in healthy people across ages. Regarding the study as a whole: In older individuals, TCR beta diversity per million T cells was lower, falling roughly linearly with age.

This clonotype showed up just a few times. Antigen: not known. A J-beta primer mix and a sample-barcoded 5' primer were used in a second PCR of roughly 7 to 12 cycles. TCRdb called the 5' RACE reads again in MiXCR, with one record for every CDR3 protein. The data contain 1.5 million to 2 million distinct CDR3 sequences, around half of them singletons. CDR3 size: 15 residues. With 5 bases clipped from V and 0 bases from J, the junction kept 6 bases outside the gene matches. The material sequenced was blood. V gene TRBV12-3 or TRBV12-4 combines with J gene TRBJ2-7; 8 nucleotides line up with TRBD1. The sequence derives from a woman aged 40 to 50 in good health. The CDR3 DNA is TGTGCCAGCAGTACTCGGACAGGGACCTCCTACGAGCAGTACTTC. As protein: CASSTRTGTSYEQYF.